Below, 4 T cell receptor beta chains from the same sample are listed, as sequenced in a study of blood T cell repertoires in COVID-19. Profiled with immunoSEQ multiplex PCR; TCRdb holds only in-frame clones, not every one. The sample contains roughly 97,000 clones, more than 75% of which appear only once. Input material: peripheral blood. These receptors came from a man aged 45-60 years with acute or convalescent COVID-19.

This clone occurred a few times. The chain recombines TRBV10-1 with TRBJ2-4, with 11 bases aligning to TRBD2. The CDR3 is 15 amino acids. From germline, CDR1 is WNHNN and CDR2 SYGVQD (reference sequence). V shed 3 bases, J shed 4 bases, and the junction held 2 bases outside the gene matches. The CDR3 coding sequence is TGCGCCAGCAGTGATACTAGCGGGGGAAAAAACATTCAGTACTTC. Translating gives CASSDTSGGKNIQYF.

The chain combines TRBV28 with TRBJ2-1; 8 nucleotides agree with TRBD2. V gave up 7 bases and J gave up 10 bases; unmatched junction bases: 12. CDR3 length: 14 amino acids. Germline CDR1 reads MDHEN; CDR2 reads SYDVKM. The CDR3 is CASTSSGRSEEQFF. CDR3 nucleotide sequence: TGTGCCAGCACGTCGAGCGGGAGAAGTGAGGAGCAGTTCTTC.

The CDR3 spells CASSRSRDRGLNEKLFF. The CDR3 nucleotides read TGTGCCAGCAGCCGGTCCCGGGACAGGGGGCTGAATGAAAAACTGTTTTTT. This chain uses TRBV7-9 with TRBJ1-4; 12 bases line up with TRBD1. The CDR3 is 17 residues long. The V gene's germline CDR1 is SEHNR and CDR2 FQNEAQ (reference sequence). V lost 5 bases and J lost 5; bases outside the gene matches: 9.

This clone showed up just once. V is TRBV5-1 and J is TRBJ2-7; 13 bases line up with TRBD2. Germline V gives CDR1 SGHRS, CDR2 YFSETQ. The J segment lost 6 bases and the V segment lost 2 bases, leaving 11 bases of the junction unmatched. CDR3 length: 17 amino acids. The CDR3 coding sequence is TGCGCCAGCAGCTTCCGGACTAGCGGGAGTTCTCCACCCGAGCAGTACTTC. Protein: CASSFRTSGSSPPEQYF.